Shown below are 22 T cell receptor beta chains from a single sample sequenced in a study of blood T cell repertoires in COVID-19. Repertoires were generated with immunoSEQ multiplex PCR, while TCRdb's copy carries only in-frame clones and drops some. The sample records about 68,000 clones, about 85% being singletons. Sequencing was done on a sample of peripheral blood. The receptors originated from a woman in her fifties or sixties with COVID-19, enrolled during active disease.

The chain couples TRBV6-5 to TRBJ2-3, with D possibly TRBD2 on 6 matching bases. Trimming took off 10 bases at V and 2 bases at J, with 16 bases between the two ends. Germline CDR1 and CDR2: MNHEY and SVGAGI. This CDR3 has 14 residues. The CDR3 protein is CATGTGGTTDTQYF. For the CDR3, the DNA is TGTGCCACGGGGACTGGAGGGACCACAGATACGCAGTATTTT.

This clone has only one observation. The V call is TRBV4-1, the J call TRBJ2-3; 13 positions agree with TRBD2. V shed 5 bases, J shed 2 bases, and the junction held 7 bases outside the gene matches. Per the germline V gene, CDR1 is MGHRA and CDR2 is YSYEKL. The CDR3 has 17 residues. The CDR3 sequence is CASSVRLAGGTTDTQYF. For the CDR3, the DNA is TGCGCCAGCAGCGTCAGACTAGCGGGAGGAACCACAGATACGCAGTATTTT.

This clone was picked up one time. In nucleotides, the CDR3 is TGCGCCAGCAGCCAGATAGGCGGGGATACCAGGGAGCTGTTTTTT. This sequence encodes CASSQIGGDTRELFF. The rearrangement uses TRBV4-1 and TRBJ2-2, with D possibly being TRBD2 (6 bases). The CDR3 is 15 residues long. Germline values: CDR1 MGHRA, CDR2 YSYEKL. Deletions cut 3 bases from V and 9 bases from J, with 17 bases between.

The CDR3 sequence is CASSERGASMEAFF. CDR3 bases: TGTGCCAGCAGTGAGCGGGGGGCGAGCATGGAAGCTTTCTTT. The rearrangement links TRBV2 to TRBJ1-1, with D tentatively TRBD1 (6 bases). Germline-derived CDR1 and CDR2 are SNHLY and FYNNEI. The ends were cut back, 3 bases at V and 8 bases at J, with 16 bases in the middle. The CDR3 is made up of 14 amino acids.

The chain employs TRBV4-2 and TRBJ2-5; the match to TRBD2 covers 10 bases. Germline V gene data show CDR1 as LGHNA and CDR2 as YNFKEQ. V was pared by 4 bases and J by 2 bases, with 4 bases of the junction left unmatched. This CDR3 has 15 amino acids. CDR3 residues: CASSRVLAGQETQYF. CDR3 DNA sequence: TGTGCCAGCAGCCGCGTACTAGCGGGACAAGAGACCCAGTACTTC.

This chain joins TRBV3-1 (or the pseudogene TRBV3-2) and TRBJ2-7; 7 bases are shared with TRBD2. This CDR3 has 16 amino acids. Looked up from germline, CDR1 is LGHDT and CDR2 is YNNKEL (reference sequence). V was pared by 3 bases and J by 7 bases, with 15 bases of the junction left unmatched. CDR3 nucleotides: TGTGCCAGCAGCCACTTACGCCGGGAGGCGTCGAGGGAGCAGTACTTC. It translates to CASSHLRREASREQYF.

This chain links TRBV28 with TRBJ2-7, with D perhaps matching TRBD1 (5 bases). The germline V and J ends were trimmed by 5 bases and 0 bases, with 14 bases remaining between them. The CDR3 runs to 15 residues. The germline V gene encodes CDR1 MDHEN and CDR2 SYDVKM. The CDR3 coding sequence is TGTGCCAGCAGTGCTCCGACAGTCGCCTCCTACGAGCAGTACTTC. Its translation is CASSAPTVASYEQYF.

V usage is TRBV19 and J usage is TRBJ2-3, with D possibly matching TRBD2 (5 bases). This CDR3 spans 15 amino acids. Per the germline V gene, CDR1 is LNHDA and CDR2 is SQIVND (reference sequence). V lost 10 bases to trimming and J lost 4 bases, with 21 bases between them. The CDR3: CATSGGGGWADTQYF. The CDR3 nucleotides are TGTGCCACCTCAGGTGGCGGAGGTTGGGCAGATACGCAGTATTTT.

The chain couples TRBV7-2 to TRBJ1-5; TRBD1 agrees at 8 bases. Looked up from germline, CDR1 is SGHTA and CDR2 is FQGNSA. CDR3 length: 19 amino acids. The junction had 20 bases not matched to a gene; V was cut back by 2 bases and J by 8 bases. This chain's CDR3 is CASSLFQGQADAIGEPQHF. The DNA for the CDR3 is TGTGCCAGCAGCTTATTTCAGGGACAGGCGGATGCGATTGGGGAGCCCCAGCATTTT.

The chain couples TRBV5-4 to TRBJ2-5, with TRBD2 identical over 8 bases. V shed 6 bases, J shed 0 bases, and the junction held 13 bases outside the gene matches. Looked up from germline, CDR1 is SGHNT and CDR2 is YYREEE (reference sequence). The CDR3 spans 17 residues. The CDR3 is CASNRGSTGGNQETQYF. The CDR3, as DNA: TGTGCCAGCAACCGGGGCTCAACGGGAGGGAACCAAGAGACCCAGTACTTC.

The chain has TRBV30 and TRBJ1-1, with no clear D. Germline V gene sequence: CDR1 GTSNPN, CDR2 SVGIG (reference sequence). This CDR3 spans 12 amino acids. V was trimmed by 3 bases and J by 1 base, leaving 6 bases between them. The CDR3: CAWSYTNTEAFF. In DNA, the CDR3 is TGTGCCTGGAGCTATACGAACACTGAAGCTTTCTTT. The full variable domain, with the rest looked up from reference TRBV30 and TRBJ1-1, is SQTIHQWPATLVQPVGSPLSLECTVEGTSNPNLYWYRQAAGRGLQLLFYSVGIGQISSEVPQNLSASRPQDRQFILSSKKLLLSDSGFYLCAWSYTNTEAFFGQGTRLTVV.

The chain carries TRBV28 and TRBJ1-4; TRBD1 agrees at 7 bases. V lost 6 bases to trimming and J lost 8 bases; unmatched junction nucleotides: 6. Germline CDR1 is MDHEN and CDR2 is SYDVKM. CDR3 length: 13 amino acids. The CDR3 DNA sequence: TGTGCCAGCAGGACAGGGAGGAAGGAAAAACTGTTTTTT. It codes for CASRTGRKEKLFF.

This chain uses TRBV30 with TRBJ1-1, with D possibly TRBD1 on 6 matching bases. This CDR3 has 14 amino acids. The V and J ends lost 1 base and 0 bases respectively, with 9 bases between them. CDR1 GTSNPN and CDR2 SVGIG come from the germline V gene (reference sequence). CDR3 amino acids: CAWSATGLNTEAFF. CDR3 DNA: TGTGCCTGGAGTGCGACAGGACTGAACACTGAAGCTTTCTTT.

V gene TRBV5-1 combines with J gene TRBJ2-5; D gene unclear. V lost 0 bases and J 5 bases, leaving 5 bases between the germline ends. Germline CDR1 is SGHRS and CDR2 is YFSETQ. The CDR3 has 12 residues. This chain's CDR3 is CASSLAFETQYF. CDR3 nucleotide sequence: TGCGCCAGCAGCTTGGCATTCGAGACCCAGTACTTC.

The chain combines TRBV7-2 with TRBJ2-1, with TRBD2 as a possible D gene (6 bases). V was pared by 4 bases and J by 7 bases, with 17 bases between. The CDR3 sequence is 15 residues long. Per the germline V gene, CDR1 is SGHTA and CDR2 is FQGNSA. In DNA form, the CDR3 reads TGTGCCAGCAGCTCCGGGACGGGGGTTAGGAATGAGCAGTTCTTC. It is translated as CASSSGTGVRNEQFF.

The rearrangement uses TRBV7-8 and TRBJ2-1; 10 bases align to TRBD2. Germline V gene lookup returns CDR1 SGHVS and CDR2 FQNEAQ. The CDR3 runs to 15 residues. Trimming took 1 base from V and 8 from J; bases not matched to a gene: 5. CDR3 loop: CASSLEASGSYEQFF. The DNA of the CDR3 is TGTGCCAGCAGCTTAGAGGCTAGCGGGAGCTATGAGCAGTTCTTC. The full variable domain, rest sourced from reference TRBV7-8 and TRBJ2-1, is GAGVSQSPRYKVAKRGQDVALRCDPISGHVSLFWYQQALGQGPEFLTYFQNEAQLDKSGLPSDRFFAERPEGSVSTLKIQRTQQEDSAVYLCASSLEASGSYEQFFGPGTRLTVL.

The chain combines TRBV13 with TRBJ2-7; D is possibly TRBD2 (5 bases). Germline V gene data show CDR1 as PRHDT and CDR2 as FYEKMQ (reference sequence). The V end was cut by 0 bases, the J end by 3 bases, with 9 bases between. This CDR3 contains 14 residues. Written as DNA, the CDR3 is TGTGCCAGCAGCTTAGGCTCGACTATCTACGAGCAGTACTTC. As protein: CASSLGSTIYEQYF.

The rearrangement links TRBV7-3 to TRBJ2-2, with 8 bases fitting TRBD2. The junction had 10 bases not matched to a gene; V was cut back by 8 bases and J by 5 bases. This CDR3 contains 15 residues. The germline CDR1 and CDR2 sequences are SGHTA and FQGTGA. The CDR3 DNA sequence: TGTGCCAGCCATCAGGCGGGAGGTCGGACCGGGGAGCTGTTTTTT. This gives the protein CASHQAGGRTGELFF. The full variable domain, rest sourced from reference TRBV7-3 and TRBJ2-2, is GAGVSQTPSNKVTEKGKYVELRCDPISGHTALYWYRQSLGQGPEFLIYFQGTGAADDSGLPNDRFFAVRPEGSVSTLKIQRTERGDSAVYLCASHQAGGRTGELFFGEGSRLTVL.

The chain is built from TRBV5-6 and TRBJ2-4, with D possibly matching TRBD1 (6 bases). Germline V lookup: CDR1 SGHDT, CDR2 YYEEEE. The CDR3 covers 15 residues. V was pared by 1 base and J by 3 bases, with 11 bases between. This CDR3 is CASSLLSGDKNIQYF. CDR3 nucleotide sequence: TGTGCCAGCAGCTTGCTGTCAGGGGACAAAAACATTCAGTACTTC.

The chain recombines TRBV3-1 (or the pseudogene TRBV3-2) with TRBJ2-5; TRBD2 agrees at 15 bases. With V trimmed by 0 bases and J by 2 bases, 7 bases remained unmatched. This CDR3 contains 19 residues. The germline gives CDR1 LGHDT, CDR2 YNNKEL (reference sequence). The CDR3 coding sequence is TGTGCCAGCAGCCAAGATCGGACTAGCGGGAGGGCCGGGCAAGAGACCCAGTACTTC. It codes for CASSQDRTSGRAGQETQYF.

This clone was seen just once. The chain is built from TRBV30 and TRBJ2-1, with D tentatively TRBD1 (6 bases). The germline V gene encodes CDR1 GTSNPN and CDR2 SVGIG (reference sequence). This CDR3 region has 14 residues. Trimming removed 5 bases at V and 10 bases at J, with 21 bases between. The CDR3 DNA reads TGTGCCTGGCGAACGGCTAGGGGGTGGTGGGAGCAGTTCTTC. Residues: CAWRTARGWWEQFF. Together with reference TRBV30 and TRBJ2-1, the CDR3 gives the full variable domain: SQTIHQWPATLVQPVGSPLSLECTVEGTSNPNLYWYRQAAGRGLQLLFYSVGIGQISSEVPQNLSASRPQDRQFILSSKKLLLSDSGFYLCAWRTARGWWEQFFGPGTRLTVL.

The chain is built from TRBV25-1 and TRBJ1-4, with D perhaps TRBD1 (6 bases). This CDR3 spans 18 amino acids. The germline V and J ends were trimmed by 6 bases and 0 bases, with 20 bases remaining between them. Germline V gene data show CDR1 as MGHDK and CDR2 as SYGVNS. CDR3: CASREGGGNPATNEKLFF. DNA of the CDR3: TGTGCCAGCAGGGAGGGGGGGGGAAATCCTGCAACTAATGAAAAACTGTTTTTT.